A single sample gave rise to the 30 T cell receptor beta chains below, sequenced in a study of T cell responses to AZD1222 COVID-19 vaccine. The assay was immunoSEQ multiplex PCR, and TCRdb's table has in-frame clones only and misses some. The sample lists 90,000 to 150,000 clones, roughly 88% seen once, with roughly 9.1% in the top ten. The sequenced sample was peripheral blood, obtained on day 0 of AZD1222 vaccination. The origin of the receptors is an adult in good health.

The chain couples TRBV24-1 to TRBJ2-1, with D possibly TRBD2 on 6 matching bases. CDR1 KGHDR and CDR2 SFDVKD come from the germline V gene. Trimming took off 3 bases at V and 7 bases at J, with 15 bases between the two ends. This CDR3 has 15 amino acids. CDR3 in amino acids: CATSDGDSFGNEQFF. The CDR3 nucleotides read TGTGCCACCAGTGATGGGGACTCATTTGGAAATGAGCAGTTCTTC.

The CDR3, as DNA: TGTGCCAGCAGCCCCGGACAGGGATGGAACACTGAAGCTTTCTTT. It specifies CASSPGQGWNTEAFF. The chain combines TRBV9 with TRBJ1-1, with 8 positions matching TRBD1. Per the germline V gene, CDR1 is SGDLS and CDR2 is YYNGEE. The V segment lost 4 bases and the J segment 1 base; nucleotides outside the gene matches: 6. The CDR3 is made up of 15 amino acids.

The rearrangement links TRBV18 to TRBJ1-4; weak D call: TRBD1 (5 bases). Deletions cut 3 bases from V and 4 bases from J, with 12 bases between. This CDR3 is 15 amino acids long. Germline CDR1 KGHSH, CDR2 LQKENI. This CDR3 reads CASSPVGGLNEKLFF. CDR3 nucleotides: TGTGCCAGCTCACCGGTCGGGGGACTTAATGAAAAACTGTTTTTT.

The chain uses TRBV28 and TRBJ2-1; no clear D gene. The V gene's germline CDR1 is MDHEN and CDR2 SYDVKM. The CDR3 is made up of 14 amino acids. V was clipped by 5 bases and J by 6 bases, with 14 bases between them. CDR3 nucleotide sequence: TGTGCCAGCAGTACGACACGGACCCTCAATGAGCAGTTCTTC. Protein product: CASSTTRTLNEQFF.

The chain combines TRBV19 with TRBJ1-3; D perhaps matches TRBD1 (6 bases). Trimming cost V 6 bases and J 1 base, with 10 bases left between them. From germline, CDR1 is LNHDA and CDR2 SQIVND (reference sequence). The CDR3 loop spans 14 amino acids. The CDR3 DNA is TGTGCCAGTAGGACAGGAGTTTCTGGAAACACCATATATTTT. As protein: CASRTGVSGNTIYF.

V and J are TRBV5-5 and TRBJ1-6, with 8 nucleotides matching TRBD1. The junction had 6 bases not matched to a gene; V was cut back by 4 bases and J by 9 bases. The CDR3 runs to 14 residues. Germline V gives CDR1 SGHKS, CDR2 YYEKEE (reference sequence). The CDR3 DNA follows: TGTGCCAGCAGCCAGACAGGGGAAGCTTCACCCCTCCACTTT. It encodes CASSQTGEASPLHF.

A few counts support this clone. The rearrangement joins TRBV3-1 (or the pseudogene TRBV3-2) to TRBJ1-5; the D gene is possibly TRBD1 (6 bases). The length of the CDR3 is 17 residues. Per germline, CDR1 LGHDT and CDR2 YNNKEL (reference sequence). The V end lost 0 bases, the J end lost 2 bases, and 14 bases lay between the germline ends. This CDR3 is CASSQDARGNGNQPQHF. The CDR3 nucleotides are TGTGCCAGCAGCCAAGATGCCAGGGGAAACGGCAATCAGCCCCAGCATTTT.

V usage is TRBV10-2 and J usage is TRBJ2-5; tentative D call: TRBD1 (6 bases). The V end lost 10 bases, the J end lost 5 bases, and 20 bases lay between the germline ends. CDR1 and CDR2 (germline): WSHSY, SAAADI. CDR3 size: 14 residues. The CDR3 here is CAIGQSQQRETQYF. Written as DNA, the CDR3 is TGCGCCATCGGACAGTCTCAACAGCGGGAGACCCAGTACTTC.

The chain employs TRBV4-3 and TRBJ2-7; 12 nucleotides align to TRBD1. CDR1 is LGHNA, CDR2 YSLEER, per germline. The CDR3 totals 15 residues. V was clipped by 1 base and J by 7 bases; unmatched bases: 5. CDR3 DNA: TGCGCCAGCAGCCAAGCGGGACAGGGGGCTTGGGAGCAGTACTTC. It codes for CASSQAGQGAWEQYF.

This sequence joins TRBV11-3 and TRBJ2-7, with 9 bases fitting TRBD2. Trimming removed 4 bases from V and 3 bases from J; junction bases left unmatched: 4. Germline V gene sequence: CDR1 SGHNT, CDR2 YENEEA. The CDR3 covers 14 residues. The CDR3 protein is CASSSSSGNYEQYF. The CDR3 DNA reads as TGTGCCAGCAGCTCCTCTAGCGGGAACTACGAGCAGTACTTC.

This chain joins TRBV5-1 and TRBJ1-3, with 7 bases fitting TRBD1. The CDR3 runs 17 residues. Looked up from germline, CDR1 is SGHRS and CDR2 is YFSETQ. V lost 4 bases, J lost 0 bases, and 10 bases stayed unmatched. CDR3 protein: CASSPTGQSYSGNTIYF. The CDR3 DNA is TGCGCCAGCAGCCCCACGGGACAGTCCTACTCTGGAAACACCATATATTTT.

The CDR3 is CASGGQGQVYEQYF. Here the CDR3 DNA reads TGTGCCAGCGGTGGGCAGGGACAAGTCTACGAGCAGTACTTC. The V and J genes are TRBV28 and TRBJ2-7, with TRBD1 as a possible D gene (6 bases). The CDR3 is made up of 14 amino acids. The germline gives CDR1 MDHEN, CDR2 SYDVKM. The V gene lost 8 bases and the J gene lost 3 bases, with 17 bases spanning the gap.

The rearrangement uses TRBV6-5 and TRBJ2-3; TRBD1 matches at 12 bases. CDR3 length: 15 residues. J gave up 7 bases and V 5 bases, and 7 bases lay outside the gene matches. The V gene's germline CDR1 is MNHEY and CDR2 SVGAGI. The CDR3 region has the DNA TGTGCCAGCAGTCTTCCGGGACAGGGGGCCAATACGCAGTATTTT. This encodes CASSLPGQGANTQYF.

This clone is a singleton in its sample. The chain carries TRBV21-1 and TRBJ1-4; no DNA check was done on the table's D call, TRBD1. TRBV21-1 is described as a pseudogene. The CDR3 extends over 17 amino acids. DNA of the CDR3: TGTGCCAGCAGCATGTATCAGACAGGGTACCTTGGTGAAAAACTGTTTTTT. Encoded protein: CASSMYQTGYLGEKLFF.

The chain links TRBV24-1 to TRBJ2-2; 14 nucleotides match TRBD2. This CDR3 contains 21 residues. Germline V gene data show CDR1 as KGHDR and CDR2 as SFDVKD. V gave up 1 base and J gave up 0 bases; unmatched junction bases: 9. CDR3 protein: CATSDFSLGTSGGSNTGELFF. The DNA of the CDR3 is TGTGCCACCAGTGATTTTAGCCTTGGGACTAGCGGGGGATCGAACACCGGGGAGCTGTTTTTT.

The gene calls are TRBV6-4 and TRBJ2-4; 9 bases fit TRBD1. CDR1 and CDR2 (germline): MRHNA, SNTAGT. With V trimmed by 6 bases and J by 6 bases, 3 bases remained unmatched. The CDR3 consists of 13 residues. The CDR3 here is CASSPTGGNIQYF. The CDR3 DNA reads TGTGCCAGCAGCCCGACAGGGGGAAACATTCAGTACTTC.

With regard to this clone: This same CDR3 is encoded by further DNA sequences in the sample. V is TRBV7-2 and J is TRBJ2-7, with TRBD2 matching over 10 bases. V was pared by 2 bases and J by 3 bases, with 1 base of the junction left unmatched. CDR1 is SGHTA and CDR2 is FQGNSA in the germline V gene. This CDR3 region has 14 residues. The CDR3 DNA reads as TGTGCCAGCAGCTTAAGACTAGCGGGCTACGAGCAGTACTTC. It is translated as CASSLRLAGYEQYF.

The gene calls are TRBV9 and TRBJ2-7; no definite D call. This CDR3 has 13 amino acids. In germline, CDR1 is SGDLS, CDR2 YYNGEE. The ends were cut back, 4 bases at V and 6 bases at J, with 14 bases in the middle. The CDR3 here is CASSPSPLGEQYF. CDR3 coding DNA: TGTGCCAGCAGCCCCAGCCCTTTGGGCGAGCAGTACTTC.

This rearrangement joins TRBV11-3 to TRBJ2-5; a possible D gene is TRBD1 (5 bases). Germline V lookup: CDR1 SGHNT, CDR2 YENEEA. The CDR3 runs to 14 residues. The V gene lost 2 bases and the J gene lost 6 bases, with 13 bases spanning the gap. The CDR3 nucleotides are TGTGCCAGCAGCTTACATAGGATGGGGCAGACCCAGTACTTC. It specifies CASSLHRMGQTQYF.

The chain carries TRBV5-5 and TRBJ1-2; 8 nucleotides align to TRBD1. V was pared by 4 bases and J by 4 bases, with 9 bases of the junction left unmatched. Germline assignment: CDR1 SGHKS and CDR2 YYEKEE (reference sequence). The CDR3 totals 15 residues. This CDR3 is CASSPGQERFYGYTF. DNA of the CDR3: TGTGCCAGCAGCCCGGGACAGGAGCGATTCTATGGCTACACCTTC.

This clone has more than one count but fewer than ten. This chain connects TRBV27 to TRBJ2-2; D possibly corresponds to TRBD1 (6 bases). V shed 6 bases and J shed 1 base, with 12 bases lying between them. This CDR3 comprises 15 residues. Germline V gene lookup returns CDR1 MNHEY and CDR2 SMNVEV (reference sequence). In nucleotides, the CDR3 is TGTGCCAGCAGACTATCGGGACAGAACACCGGGGAGCTGTTTTTT. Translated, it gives CASRLSGQNTGELFF.

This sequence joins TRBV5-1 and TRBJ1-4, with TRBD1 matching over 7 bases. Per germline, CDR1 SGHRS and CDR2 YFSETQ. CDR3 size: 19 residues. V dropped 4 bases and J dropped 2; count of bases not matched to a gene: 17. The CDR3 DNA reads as TGCGCCAGCAGCATCCAGACCCAGGGGGGACTGGTGACTAATGAAAAACTGTTTTTT. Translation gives CASSIQTQGGLVTNEKLFF.

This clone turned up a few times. The CDR3 nucleotides read TGTGCCAGCAGCCAAACTAGCGGGGGGTTCACCGGGGAGCTGTTTTTT. Protein product: CASSQTSGGFTGELFF. V is TRBV3-1 (or the pseudogene TRBV3-2) and J is TRBJ2-2; TRBD2 matches at 12 bases. This CDR3 region has 16 residues. J gave up 4 bases and V 2 bases, and 2 bases lay outside the gene matches. The germline V gene has CDR1 LGHDT and CDR2 YNNKEL (reference sequence).

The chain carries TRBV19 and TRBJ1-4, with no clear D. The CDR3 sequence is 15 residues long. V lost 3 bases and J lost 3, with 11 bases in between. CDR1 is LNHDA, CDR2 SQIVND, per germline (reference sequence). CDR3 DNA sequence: TGTGCCAGTAGTATGACCGGGTGGGCTAATGAAAAACTGTTTTTT. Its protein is CASSMTGWANEKLFF.

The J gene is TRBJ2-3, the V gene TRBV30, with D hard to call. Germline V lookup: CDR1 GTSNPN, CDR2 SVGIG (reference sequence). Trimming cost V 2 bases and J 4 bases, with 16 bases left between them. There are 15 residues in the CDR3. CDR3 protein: CAWSTSRTFPDTQYF. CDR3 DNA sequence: TGTGCCTGGAGTACGTCGCGGACCTTCCCAGATACGCAGTATTTT. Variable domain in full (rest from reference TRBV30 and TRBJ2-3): SQTIHQWPATLVQPVGSPLSLECTVEGTSNPNLYWYRQAAGRGLQLLFYSVGIGQISSEVPQNLSASRPQDRQFILSSKKLLLSDSGFYLCAWSTSRTFPDTQYFGPGTRLTVL.

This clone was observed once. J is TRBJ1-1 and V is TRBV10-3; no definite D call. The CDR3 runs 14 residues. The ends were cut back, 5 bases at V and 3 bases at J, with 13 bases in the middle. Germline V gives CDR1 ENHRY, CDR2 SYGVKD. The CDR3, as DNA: TGTGCCATCAGTCCGATATTGGATCACACTGAAGCTTTCTTT. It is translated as CAISPILDHTEAFF.

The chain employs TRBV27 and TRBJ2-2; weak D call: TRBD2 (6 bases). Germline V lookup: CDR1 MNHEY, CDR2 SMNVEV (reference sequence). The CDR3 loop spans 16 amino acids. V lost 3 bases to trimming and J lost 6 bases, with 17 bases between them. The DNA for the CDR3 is TGTGCCAGCAGTTTGGGAGGCGGGATCTTGTCCGGGGAGCTGTTTTTT. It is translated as CASSLGGGILSGELFF.

CDR3 DNA: TGTGCCAGCAGTTACGCGAGAGAGCAGTACTTC. It translates to CASSYAREQYF. The genes are TRBV6-2 or TRBV6-3 and TRBJ2-7; no definite D call. Per the germline V gene, CDR1 is MNHEY and CDR2 is SVGEGT. V shed 2 bases and J shed 7 bases, with 6 bases lying between them. CDR3 size: 11 residues.

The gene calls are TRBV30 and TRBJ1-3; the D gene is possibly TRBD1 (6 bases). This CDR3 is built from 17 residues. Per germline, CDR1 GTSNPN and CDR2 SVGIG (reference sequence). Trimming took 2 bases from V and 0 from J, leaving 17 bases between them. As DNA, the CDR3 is TGTGCCTGGAGTACGGGACACGCTAGTATCTCTGGAAACACCATATATTTT. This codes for CAWSTGHASISGNTIYF.

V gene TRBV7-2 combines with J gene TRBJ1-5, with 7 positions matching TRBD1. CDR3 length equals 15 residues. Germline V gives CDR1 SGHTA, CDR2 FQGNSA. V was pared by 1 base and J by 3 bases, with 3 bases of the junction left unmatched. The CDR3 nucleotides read TGTGCCAGCAGCTTAGTACAGGGGTCCAATCAGCCCCAGCATTTT. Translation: CASSLVQGSNQPQHF.